This T cell receptor (beta chain) originates from a study of T cell responses to AZD1222 COVID-19 vaccine. Whole-study context: Investigators merged groups given second doses at roughly 4 or roughly 12 weeks.

Method: immunoSEQ multiplex PCR; TCRdb's copy keeps in-frame clones and lacks some. The sample lists about 140,000 clones, about 89% occurring once. V shed 3 bases and J shed 7 bases, with 3 bases lying between them. This CDR3 is built from 11 residues. Germline loops: CDR1 LGHNA, CDR2 YNFKEQ. The chain combines TRBV4-2 with TRBJ1-4; D unclear. The sequence was collected from an adult in good health. The specimen was peripheral blood, collected on day 0 of AZD1222 vaccination. CDR3 amino acids: CASSQGEKLFF. The CDR3 DNA reads TGTGCCAGCAGCCAGGGTGAAAAACTGTTTTTT.